This record concerns one T cell receptor (beta chain) sequence. Its specificity is unknown. The primer mix had 60 Vbeta and 13 Jbeta primers. The repertoire was sequenced with immunoSEQ multiplex PCR; TCRdb's copy has only in-frame clones and lacks some. In the table there are 100,000 to 150,000 clones, over 75% of which are singletons. This sample is part of a study of cytomegalovirus exposure and HLA in healthy donors. The CDR3 consists of 15 residues. The V end was cut by 1 base, the J end by 2 bases, with 12 bases between. The germline V gene has CDR1 LNHNV and CDR2 YYDKDF (reference sequence). Findings of the study overall: Previously analyzed data showed that most TCR beta V segments were productive at a frequency of about 90% or about 30%. Common viral pathogens seemed, in a later analysis, to connect with several of the most significant clusters. Fewer N-insertions than the approximately 700-donor mean were reportedly shown by an Asian-associated ancestry cluster in a later analysis. Reports described diagnosis of cytomegalovirus status by the classifier as highly specific and sensitive.

The sequenced sample consisted of PBMCs. This receptor was taken from a boy aged 5-17 years in good health and CMV-seronegative. The V and J genes are TRBV15 and TRBJ2-7, with no clear D. The CDR3 DNA follows: TGTGCCACCAGCAGAGGGGCAGATTCTGCCTACGAGCAGTACTTC. Its translation: CATSRGADSAYEQYF.